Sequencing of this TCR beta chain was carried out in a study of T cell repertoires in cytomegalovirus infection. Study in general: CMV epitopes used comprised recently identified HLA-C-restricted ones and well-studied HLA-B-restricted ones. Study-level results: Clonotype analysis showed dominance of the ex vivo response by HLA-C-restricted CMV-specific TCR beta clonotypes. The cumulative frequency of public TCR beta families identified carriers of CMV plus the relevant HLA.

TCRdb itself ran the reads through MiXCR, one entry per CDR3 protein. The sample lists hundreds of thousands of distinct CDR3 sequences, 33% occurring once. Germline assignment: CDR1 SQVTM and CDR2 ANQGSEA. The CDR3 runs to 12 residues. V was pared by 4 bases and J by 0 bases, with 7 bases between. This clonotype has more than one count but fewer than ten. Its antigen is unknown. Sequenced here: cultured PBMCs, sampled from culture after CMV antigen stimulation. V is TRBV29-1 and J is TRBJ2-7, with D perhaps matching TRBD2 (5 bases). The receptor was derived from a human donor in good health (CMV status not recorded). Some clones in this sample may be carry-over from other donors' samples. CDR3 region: CSVVGSSYEQYF. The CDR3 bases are TGCAGCGTTGTGGGGAGCTCCTACGAGCAGTACTTC.